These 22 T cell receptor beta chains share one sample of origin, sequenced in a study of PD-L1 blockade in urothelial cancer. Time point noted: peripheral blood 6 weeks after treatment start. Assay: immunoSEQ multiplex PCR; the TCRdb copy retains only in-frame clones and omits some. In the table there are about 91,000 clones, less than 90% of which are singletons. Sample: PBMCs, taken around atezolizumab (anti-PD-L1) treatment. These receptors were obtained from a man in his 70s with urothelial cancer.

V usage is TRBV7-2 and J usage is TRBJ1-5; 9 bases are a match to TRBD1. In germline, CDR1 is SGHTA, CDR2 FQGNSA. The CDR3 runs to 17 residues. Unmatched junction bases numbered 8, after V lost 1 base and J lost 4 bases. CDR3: CASSLDPGQGENQPQHF. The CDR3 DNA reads TGTGCCAGCAGCTTAGATCCGGGACAGGGTGAGAATCAGCCCCAGCATTTT.

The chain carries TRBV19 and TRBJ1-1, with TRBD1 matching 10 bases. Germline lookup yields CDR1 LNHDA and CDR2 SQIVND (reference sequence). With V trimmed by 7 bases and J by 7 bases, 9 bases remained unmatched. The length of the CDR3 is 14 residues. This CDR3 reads CASTRGQGISEAFF. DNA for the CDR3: TGTGCCAGTACCCGGGGACAGGGGATAAGTGAAGCTTTCTTT.

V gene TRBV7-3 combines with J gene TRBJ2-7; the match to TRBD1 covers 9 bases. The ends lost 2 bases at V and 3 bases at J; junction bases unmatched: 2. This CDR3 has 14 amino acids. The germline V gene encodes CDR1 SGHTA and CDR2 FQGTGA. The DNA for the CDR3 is TGTGCCAGCAGCTTACAGGGACAGGGCTACGAGCAGTACTTC. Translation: CASSLQGQGYEQYF.

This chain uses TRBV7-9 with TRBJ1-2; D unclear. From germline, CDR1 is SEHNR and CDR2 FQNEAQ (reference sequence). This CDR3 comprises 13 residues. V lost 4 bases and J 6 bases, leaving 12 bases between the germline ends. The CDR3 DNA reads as TGTGCCAGCAGCTCGCGTCCTGAGGATGGCTACACCTTC. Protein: CASSSRPEDGYTF.

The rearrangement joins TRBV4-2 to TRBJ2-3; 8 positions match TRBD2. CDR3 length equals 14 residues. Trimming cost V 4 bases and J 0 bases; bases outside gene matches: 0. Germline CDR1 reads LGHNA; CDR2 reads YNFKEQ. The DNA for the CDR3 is TGTGCCAGCAGCCTAGCGGGAAGCACAGATACGCAGTATTTT. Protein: CASSLAGSTDTQYF.

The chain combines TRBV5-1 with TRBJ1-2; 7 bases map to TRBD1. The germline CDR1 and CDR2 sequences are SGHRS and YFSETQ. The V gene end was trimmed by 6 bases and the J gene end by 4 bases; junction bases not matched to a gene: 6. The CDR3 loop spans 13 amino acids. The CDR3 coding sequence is TGCGCCAGCACGGGGGGGACAGCCTATGGCTACACCTTC. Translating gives CASTGGTAYGYTF.

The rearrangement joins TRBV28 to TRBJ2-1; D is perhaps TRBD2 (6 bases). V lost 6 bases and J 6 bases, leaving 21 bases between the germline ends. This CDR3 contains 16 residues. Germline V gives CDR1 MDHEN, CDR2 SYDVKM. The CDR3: CASSSFGRGGSNEQFF. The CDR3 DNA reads TGTGCCAGCAGCTCCTTCGGGCGTGGAGGGAGCAATGAGCAGTTCTTC.

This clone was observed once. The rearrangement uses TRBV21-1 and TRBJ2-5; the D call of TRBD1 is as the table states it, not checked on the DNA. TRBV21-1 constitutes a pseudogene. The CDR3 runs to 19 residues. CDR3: CASSKVKPPKGPTRETQYF. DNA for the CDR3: TGTGCCAGCAGCAAAGTGAAACCTCCAAAGGGGCCCACAAGGGAGACCCAGTACTTC.

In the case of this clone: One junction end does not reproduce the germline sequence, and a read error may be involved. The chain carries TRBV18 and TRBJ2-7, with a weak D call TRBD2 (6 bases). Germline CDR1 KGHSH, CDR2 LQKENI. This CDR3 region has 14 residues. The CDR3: CASSPLASSYEQYF. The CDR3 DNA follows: TGTGCCAGTTCACCTCTAGCGTCGTCCTACGAGCAGTACTTC.

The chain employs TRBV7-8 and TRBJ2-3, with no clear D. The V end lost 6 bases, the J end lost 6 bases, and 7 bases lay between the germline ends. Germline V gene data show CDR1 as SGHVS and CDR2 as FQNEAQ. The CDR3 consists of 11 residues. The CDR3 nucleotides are TGTGCCAGCAGTTCCTTCGATACGCAGTATTTT. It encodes CASSSFDTQYF. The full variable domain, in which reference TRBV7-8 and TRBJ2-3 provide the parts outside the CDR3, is GAGVSQSPRYKVAKRGQDVALRCDPISGHVSLFWYQQALGQGPEFLTYFQNEAQLDKSGLPSDRFFAERPEGSVSTLKIQRTQQEDSAVYLCASSSFDTQYFGPGTRLTVL.

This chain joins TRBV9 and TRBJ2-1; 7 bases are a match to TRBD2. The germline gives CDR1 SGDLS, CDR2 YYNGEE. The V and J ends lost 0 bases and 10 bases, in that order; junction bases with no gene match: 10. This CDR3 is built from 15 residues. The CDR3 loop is CASSVGGLGGGEQFF. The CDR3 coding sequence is TGTGCCAGCAGCGTAGGCGGGCTGGGGGGAGGGGAGCAGTTCTTC. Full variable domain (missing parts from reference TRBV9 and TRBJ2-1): DSGVTQTPKHLITATGQRVTLRCSPRSGDLSVYWYQQSLDQGLQFLIQYYNGEERAKGNILERFSAQQFPDLHSELNLSSLELGDSALYFCASSVGGLGGGEQFFGPGTRLTVL.

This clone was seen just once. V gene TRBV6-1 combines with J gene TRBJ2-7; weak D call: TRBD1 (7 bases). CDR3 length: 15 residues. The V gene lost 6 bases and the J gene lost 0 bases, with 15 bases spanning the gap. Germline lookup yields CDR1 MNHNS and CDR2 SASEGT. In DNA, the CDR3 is TGTGCCAGCAGCCAAGGCGGGACAGCCTCCTACGAGCAGTACTTC. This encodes CASSQGGTASYEQYF.

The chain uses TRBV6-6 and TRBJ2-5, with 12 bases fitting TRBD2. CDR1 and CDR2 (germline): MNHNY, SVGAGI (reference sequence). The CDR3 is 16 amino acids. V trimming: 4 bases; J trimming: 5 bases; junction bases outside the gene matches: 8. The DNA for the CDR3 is TGTGCCAGCAGTTTGGAGACTAGCGGGAGCTGGGAGACCCAGTACTTC. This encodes CASSLETSGSWETQYF.

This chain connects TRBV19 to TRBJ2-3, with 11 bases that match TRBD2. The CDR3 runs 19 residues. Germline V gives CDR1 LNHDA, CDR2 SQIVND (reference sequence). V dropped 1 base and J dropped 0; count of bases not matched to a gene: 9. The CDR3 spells CASSIGTSGRYFSTDTQYF. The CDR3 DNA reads TGTGCCAGTAGTATAGGAACTAGCGGGAGATATTTTAGCACAGATACGCAGTATTTT.

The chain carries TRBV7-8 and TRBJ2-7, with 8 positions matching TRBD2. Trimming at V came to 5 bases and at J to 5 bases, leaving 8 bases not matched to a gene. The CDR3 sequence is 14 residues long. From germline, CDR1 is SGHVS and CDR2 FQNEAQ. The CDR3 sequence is CASSPRTSINEQYF. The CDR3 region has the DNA TGTGCCAGCAGCCCTAGGACTAGCATAAACGAGCAGTACTTC. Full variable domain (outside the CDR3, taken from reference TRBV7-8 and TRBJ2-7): GAGVSQSPRYKVAKRGQDVALRCDPISGHVSLFWYQQALGQGPEFLTYFQNEAQLDKSGLPSDRFFAERPEGSVSTLKIQRTQQEDSAVYLCASSPRTSINEQYFGPGTRLTVT.

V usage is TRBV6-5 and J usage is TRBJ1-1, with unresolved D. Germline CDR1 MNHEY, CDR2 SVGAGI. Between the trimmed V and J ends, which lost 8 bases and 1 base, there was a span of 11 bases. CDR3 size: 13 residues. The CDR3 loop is CASHIHKNTEAFF. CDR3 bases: TGTGCCAGCCACATACACAAGAACACTGAAGCTTTCTTT.

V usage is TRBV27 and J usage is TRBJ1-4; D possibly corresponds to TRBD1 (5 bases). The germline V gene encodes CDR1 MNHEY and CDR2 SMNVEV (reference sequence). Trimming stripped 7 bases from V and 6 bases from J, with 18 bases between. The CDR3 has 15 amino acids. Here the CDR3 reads CASMPRDGGDEKLFF. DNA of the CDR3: TGTGCCAGCATGCCTAGGGACGGAGGGGATGAAAAACTGTTTTTT.

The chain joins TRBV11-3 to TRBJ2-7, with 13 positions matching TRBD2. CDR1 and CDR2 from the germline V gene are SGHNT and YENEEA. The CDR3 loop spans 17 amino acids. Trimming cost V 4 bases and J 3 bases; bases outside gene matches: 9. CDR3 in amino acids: CASSSAPGLAGYYEQYF. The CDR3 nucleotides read TGTGCCAGCAGCTCGGCGCCGGGACTAGCGGGATACTACGAGCAGTACTTC.

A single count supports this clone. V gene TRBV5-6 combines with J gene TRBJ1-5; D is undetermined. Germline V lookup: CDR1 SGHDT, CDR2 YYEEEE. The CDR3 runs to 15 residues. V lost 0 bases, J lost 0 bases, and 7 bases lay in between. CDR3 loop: CASSLGQLSNQPQHF. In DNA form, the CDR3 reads TGTGCCAGCAGCTTGGGACAACTTAGCAATCAGCCCCAGCATTTT.

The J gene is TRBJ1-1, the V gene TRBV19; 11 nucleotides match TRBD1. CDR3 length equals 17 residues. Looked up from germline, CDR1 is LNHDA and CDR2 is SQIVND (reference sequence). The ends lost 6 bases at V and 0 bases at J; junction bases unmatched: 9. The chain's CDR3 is CASSRGGTGGLNTEAFF. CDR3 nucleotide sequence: TGTGCCAGTAGCAGGGGGGGGACAGGGGGACTGAACACTGAAGCTTTCTTT.

CDR3 loop: CASSLGTGPYGYTF. The CDR3 DNA follows: TGTGCCAGCAGCTTAGGAACAGGCCCGTATGGCTACACCTTC. This sequence joins TRBV7-2 and TRBJ1-2, with D possibly being TRBD1 (5 bases). The CDR3 is made up of 14 amino acids. Germline V gene data show CDR1 as SGHTA and CDR2 as FQGNSA. Trimming cost V 1 base and J 5 bases, with 11 bases left between them. Full variable domain (rest looked up from reference TRBV7-2 and TRBJ1-2): GAGVSQSPSNKVTEKGKDVELRCDPISGHTALYWYRQSLGQGLEFLIYFQGNSAPDKSGLPSDRFSAERTGGSVSTLTIQRTQQEDSAVYLCASSLGTGPYGYTFGSGTRLTVV.

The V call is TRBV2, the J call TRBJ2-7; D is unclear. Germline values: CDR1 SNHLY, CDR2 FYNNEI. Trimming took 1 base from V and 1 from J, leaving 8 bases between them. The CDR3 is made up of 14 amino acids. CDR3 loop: CASSEEAASYEQYF. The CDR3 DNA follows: TGTGCCAGCAGTGAAGAGGCGGCTTCCTACGAGCAGTACTTC.